These 7 T cell receptor beta chains were all obtained from the same sample, sequenced in a study of monozygotic twins with inflammatory bowel disease. From the 5' RACE reads, TCRdb lists one entry per CDR3 protein and no DNA. This sample's table has more than 300,000 distinct CDR3 sequences. The sequencing sample was made of blood. The receptors originated from a human donor with ulcerative colitis or Crohn's disease, or a healthy co-twin of an affected twin (not recorded which).

The chain employs TRBV11-1 and TRBJ2-3; TCRdb's D call of TRBD1 is untestable without DNA. The CDR3 totals 14 residues. Germline V gene data show CDR1 as SGHAT and CDR2 as FQDESV (reference sequence). CDR3 sequence reads: CASRTPRVADTQYF.

The chain recombines TRBV6-5 with TRBJ2-3; TCRdb's D gene call, TRBD2, goes unchecked for lack of DNA. Germline-derived CDR1 and CDR2 are MNHEY and SVGAGI. The CDR3 consists of 18 residues. This CDR3 is CASSYSGIAGGSTDTQYF.

This chain joins TRBV28 and TRBJ1-5; the D call of TRBD1 rests on TCRdb alone, since no DNA is present to check it. The germline CDR1 and CDR2 sequences are MDHEN and SYDVKM. The CDR3 covers 14 residues. CDR3: CASNRRGGANPQHF. Complete variable domain (other parts from reference TRBV28 and TRBJ1-5): DVKVTQSSRYLVKRTGEKVFLECVQDMDHENMFWYRQDPGLGLRLIYFSYDVKMKEKGDIPEGYSVSREKKERFSLILESASTNQTSMYLCASNRRGGANPQHFGDGTRLSIL.

CDR3 protein: CSADRGTSTDTQYF. The V call is TRBV29-1, the J call TRBJ2-3; the D call from TCRdb, TRBD1, cannot be confirmed without DNA. CDR3 length: 14 amino acids. Looked up from germline, CDR1 is SQVTM and CDR2 is ANQGSEA.

V is TRBV7-2 and J is TRBJ2-7. Germline CDR1 is SGHTA and CDR2 is FQGNSA. CDR3 size: 14 residues. This chain's CDR3 is CASSLVGNTYEQYF.

J is TRBJ2-5 and V is TRBV7-2; there is no DNA to check the TCRdb D call of TRBD1. The CDR3 is 14 amino acids. The germline V gene encodes CDR1 SGHTA and CDR2 FQGNSA. This CDR3 is CASSLGQGSGTQYF.

This chain joins TRBV12-3 or TRBV12-4 and TRBJ1-1. This CDR3 is 14 amino acids long. CDR3 in amino acids: CASSRRNLNTEAFF.